This TCR beta chain came from a study of T cell responses to AZD1222 COVID-19 vaccine. Second-dose groups at about 4 or about 12 weeks were pooled. Clones were read by immunoSEQ multiplex PCR, and TCRdb kept only the in-frame ones, dropping some. The sample lists about 120,000 clones, about 85% seen once, with about 3% in the top ten. Germline CDR1 SNHLY, CDR2 FYNNEI. V lost 8 bases and J lost 4; bases outside the gene matches: 14. The CDR3 extends over 17 amino acids. With regard to this clone: Its antigen remains unidentified.

Findings of the study overall: Repertoires were sampled only after the peak T cell response. At baseline, seropositivity was found in only six AZD1222 recipients. White British people made up most donors, females outnumbered males, and clonal diversity was possibly underestimated.

Sequences were derived from peripheral blood, sampled 28 days after the second AZD1222 dose. The clonotype originates from an adult who received the AZD1222 COVID-19 vaccine. The V and J genes are TRBV2 and TRBJ2-1; TRBD2 matches at 10 bases. The CDR3 sequence: CASRQRGGSRRYNEQFF. The CDR3 nucleotides read TGTGCCAGCCGACAGCGGGGGGGCTCTCGGAGATACAATGAGCAGTTCTTC.